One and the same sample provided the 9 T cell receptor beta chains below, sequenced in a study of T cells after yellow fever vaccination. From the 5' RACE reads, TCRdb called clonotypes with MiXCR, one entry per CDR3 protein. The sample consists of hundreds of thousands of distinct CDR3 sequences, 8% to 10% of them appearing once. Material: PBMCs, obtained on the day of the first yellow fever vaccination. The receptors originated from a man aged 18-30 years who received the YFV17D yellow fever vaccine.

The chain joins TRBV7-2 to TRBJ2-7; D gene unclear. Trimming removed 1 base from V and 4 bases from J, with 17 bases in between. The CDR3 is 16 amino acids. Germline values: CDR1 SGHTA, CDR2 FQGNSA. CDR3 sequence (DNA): TGTGCCAGCAGCTTAGTAGGGAAAGGGCAGTCGTACGAGCAGTACTTC. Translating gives CASSLVGKGQSYEQYF. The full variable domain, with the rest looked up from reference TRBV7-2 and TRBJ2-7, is GAGVSQSPSNKVTEKGKDVELRCDPISGHTALYWYRQSLGQGLEFLIYFQGNSAPDKSGLPSDRFSAERTGGSVSTLTIQRTQQEDSAVYLCASSLVGKGQSYEQYFGPGTRLTVT.

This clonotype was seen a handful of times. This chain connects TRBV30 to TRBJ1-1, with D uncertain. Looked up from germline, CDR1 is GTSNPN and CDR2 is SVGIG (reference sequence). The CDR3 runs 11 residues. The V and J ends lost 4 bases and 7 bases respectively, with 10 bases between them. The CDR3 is CAWTAVGEAFF. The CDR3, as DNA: TGTGCCTGGACCGCTGTTGGTGAAGCTTTCTTT.

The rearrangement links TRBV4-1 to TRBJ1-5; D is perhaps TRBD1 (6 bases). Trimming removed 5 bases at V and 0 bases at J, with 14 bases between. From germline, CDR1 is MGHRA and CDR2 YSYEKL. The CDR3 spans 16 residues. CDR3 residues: CASSGTTGISNQPQHF. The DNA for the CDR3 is TGCGCCAGCAGCGGGACAACAGGGATTAGCAATCAGCCCCAGCATTTT.

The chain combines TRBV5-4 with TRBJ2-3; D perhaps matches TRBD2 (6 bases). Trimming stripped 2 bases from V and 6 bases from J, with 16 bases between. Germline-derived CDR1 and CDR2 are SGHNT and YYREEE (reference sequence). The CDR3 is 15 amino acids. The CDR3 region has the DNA TGTGCCAGCAGCTTTGTTTGGGGCGGGATGGATACGCAGTATTTT. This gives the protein CASSFVWGGMDTQYF.

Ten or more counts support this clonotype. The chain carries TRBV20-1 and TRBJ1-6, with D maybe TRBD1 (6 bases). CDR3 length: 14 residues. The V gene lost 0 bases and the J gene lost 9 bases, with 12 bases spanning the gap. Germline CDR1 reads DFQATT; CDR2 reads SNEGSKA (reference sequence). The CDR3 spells CSARDSGQISPLHF. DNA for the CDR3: TGCAGTGCTAGAGATTCAGGACAGATTTCACCCCTCCACTTT.

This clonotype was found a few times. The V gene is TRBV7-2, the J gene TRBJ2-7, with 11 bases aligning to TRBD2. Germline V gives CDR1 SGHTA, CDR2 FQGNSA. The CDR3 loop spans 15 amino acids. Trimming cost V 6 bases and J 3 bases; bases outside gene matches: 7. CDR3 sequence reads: CASRPGLAESYEQYF. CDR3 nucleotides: TGTGCCAGCAGACCGGGACTAGCGGAGAGCTACGAGCAGTACTTC.

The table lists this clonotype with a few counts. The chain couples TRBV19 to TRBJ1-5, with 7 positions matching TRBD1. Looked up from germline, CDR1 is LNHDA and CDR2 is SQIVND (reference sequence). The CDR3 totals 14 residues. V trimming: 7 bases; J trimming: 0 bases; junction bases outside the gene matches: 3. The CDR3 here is CASMRGPSNQPQHF. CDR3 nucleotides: TGTGCCAGTATGAGGGGGCCTAGCAATCAGCCCCAGCATTTT.

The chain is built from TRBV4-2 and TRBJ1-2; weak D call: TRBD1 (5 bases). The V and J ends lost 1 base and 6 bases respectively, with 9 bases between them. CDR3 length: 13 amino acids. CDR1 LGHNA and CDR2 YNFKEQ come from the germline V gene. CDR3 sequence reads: CASSQGDANGYTF. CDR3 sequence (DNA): TGTGCCAGCAGCCAAGGGGACGCTAATGGCTACACCTTC.

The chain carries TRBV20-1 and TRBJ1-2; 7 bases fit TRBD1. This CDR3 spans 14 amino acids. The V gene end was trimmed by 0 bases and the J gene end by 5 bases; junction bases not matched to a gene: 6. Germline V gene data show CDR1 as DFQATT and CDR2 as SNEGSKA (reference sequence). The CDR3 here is CSARDIQGGYGYTF. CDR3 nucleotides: TGCAGTGCTAGAGATATCCAGGGGGGTTATGGCTACACCTTC.